The entry below gives a single T cell receptor (beta chain) sequence along with its context. Antigen: not known. TCRdb's copy holds only in-frame clones and misses some; the assay was immunoSEQ multiplex PCR. The sample contains roughly 49,000 clones, 70% to 80% of which appear only once. CDR1 and CDR2 (germline): MDHEN, SYDVKM. CDR3 length: 12 amino acids. Trimming cost V 8 bases and J 10 bases; bases outside gene matches: 8. The record originates from a study of T cell responses to AZD1222 COVID-19 vaccine. For the study at large: Second-dose groups at about 4 or about 12 weeks were pooled. General study points: Clonal diversity was possibly underestimated; the donors were predominantly white British and more often female.

The chain employs TRBV28 and TRBJ1-2, with TRBD1 identical over 9 bases. The TCR was taken from an adult in good health. The sequenced sample was peripheral blood, obtained on day 0 of AZD1222 vaccination. CDR3 region: CASCGTGRNYTF. The CDR3 DNA reads TGTGCCAGCTGCGGGACAGGGAGAAACTACACCTTC.